This T cell receptor (beta chain) was captured by sequencing in a study of CD8+ T cells in alopecia areata. Regarding the study as a whole: Uncertainty about whether baseline CD8+ expansion is linked to response remains, with one nonresponder. Mouse data revealed clearer TCR sharing than patient data did, a gap possibly tied to HLA. Among the 100 top clones, expanded CD8+ clones, like scalp clonality, were significantly decreased by tofacitinib.

Germline V gives CDR1 MNHEY, CDR2 SVGAGI. CDR3 size: 14 residues. V lost 2 bases and J 0 bases, leaving 7 bases between the germline ends. In each case, RNA was isolated and then reverse transcribed into cDNA as the sequencing template. Sequencing was performed with immunoSEQ multiplex PCR; in TCRdb, only in-frame clones are kept and a portion is missing. Among some 220,000 clones listed, under 75% were seen once. This clone has a handful of counts. Its specificity is unknown. The treatment: oral pan-JAK inhibitor, 5-10 mg twice daily. From alopecia areata patients, lesional scalp punch biopsies and peripheral blood were collected.

The TCR sequence derives from a human donor with alopecia areata. V gene TRBV6-5 combines with J gene TRBJ1-2; D ambiguous. The material was CD4+ T cells sorted from blood, obtained at week 4, from a patient treated with tofacitinib. The CDR3 spells CASSYDGTNYGYTF. The DNA for the CDR3 is TGTGCCAGCAGTTACGATGGGACTAACTATGGCTACACCTTC.